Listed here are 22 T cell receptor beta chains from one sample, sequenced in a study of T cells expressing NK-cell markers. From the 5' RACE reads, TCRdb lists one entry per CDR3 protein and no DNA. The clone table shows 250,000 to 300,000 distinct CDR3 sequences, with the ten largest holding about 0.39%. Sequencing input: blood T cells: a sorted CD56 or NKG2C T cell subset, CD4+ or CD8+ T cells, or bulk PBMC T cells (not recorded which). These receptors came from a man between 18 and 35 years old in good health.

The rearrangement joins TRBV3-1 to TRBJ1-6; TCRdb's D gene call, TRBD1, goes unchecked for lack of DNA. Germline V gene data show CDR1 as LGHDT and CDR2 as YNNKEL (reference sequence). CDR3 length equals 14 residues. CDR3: CASRGDRGNSPLHF.

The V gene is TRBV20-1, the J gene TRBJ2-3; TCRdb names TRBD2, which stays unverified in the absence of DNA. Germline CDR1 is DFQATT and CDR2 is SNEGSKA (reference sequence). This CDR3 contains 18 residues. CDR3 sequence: CSARDLTSGRAYTDTQYF.

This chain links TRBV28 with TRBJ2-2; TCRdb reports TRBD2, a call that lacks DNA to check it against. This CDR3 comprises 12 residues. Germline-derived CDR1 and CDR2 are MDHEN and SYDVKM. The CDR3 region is CASGERIGELFF.

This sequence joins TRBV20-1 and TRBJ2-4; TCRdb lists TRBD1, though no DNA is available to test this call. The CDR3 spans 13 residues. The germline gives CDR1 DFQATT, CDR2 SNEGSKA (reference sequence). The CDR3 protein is CSAPADRKNIQYF.

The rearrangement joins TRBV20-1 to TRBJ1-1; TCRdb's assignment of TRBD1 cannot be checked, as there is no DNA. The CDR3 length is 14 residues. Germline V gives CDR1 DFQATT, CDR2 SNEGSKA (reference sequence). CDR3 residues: CSAIWGTLNTEAFF.

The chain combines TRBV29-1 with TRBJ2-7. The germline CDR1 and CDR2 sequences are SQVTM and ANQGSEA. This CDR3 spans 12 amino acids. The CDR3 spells CSVVVWDYEQYF.

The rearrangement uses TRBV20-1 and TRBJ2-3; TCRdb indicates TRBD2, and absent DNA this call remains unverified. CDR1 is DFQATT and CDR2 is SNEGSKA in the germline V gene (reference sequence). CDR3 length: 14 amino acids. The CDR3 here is CSAETSGYTDTQYF.

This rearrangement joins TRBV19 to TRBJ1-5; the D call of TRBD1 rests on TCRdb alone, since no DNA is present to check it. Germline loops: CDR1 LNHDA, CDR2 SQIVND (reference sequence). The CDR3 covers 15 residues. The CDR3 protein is CASSIATGGSQPQHF.

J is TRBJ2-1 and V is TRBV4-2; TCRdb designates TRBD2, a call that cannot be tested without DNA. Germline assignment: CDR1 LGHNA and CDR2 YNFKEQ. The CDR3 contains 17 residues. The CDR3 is CASSRRTSGRAHNEQFF.

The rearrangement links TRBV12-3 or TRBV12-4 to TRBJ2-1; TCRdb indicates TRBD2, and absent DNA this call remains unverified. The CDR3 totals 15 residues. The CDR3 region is CASSLELAGGNEQFF.

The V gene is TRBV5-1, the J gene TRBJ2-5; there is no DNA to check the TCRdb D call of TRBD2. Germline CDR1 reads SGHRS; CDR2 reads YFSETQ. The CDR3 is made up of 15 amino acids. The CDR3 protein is CASGTSGASEETQYF.

The CDR3 here is CASRPDRGKQETQYF. The V call is TRBV12-3 or TRBV12-4, the J call TRBJ2-5; TCRdb names TRBD1, which stays unverified in the absence of DNA. CDR3 size: 15 residues.

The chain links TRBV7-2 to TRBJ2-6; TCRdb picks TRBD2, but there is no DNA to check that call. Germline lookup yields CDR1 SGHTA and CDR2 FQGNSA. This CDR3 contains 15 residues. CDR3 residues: CASSFRGTGANVLTF.

CDR3: CASRKQGANSPLHF. The rearrangement joins TRBV6-1 to TRBJ1-6; the TCRdb D gene call, TRBD1, has no DNA to confirm it. The CDR3 runs 14 residues. CDR1 is MNHNS and CDR2 is SASEGT in the germline V gene.

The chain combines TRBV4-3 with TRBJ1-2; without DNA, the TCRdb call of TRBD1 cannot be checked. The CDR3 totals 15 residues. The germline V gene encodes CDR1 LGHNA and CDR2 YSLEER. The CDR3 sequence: CASSQGNDRASGYTF.

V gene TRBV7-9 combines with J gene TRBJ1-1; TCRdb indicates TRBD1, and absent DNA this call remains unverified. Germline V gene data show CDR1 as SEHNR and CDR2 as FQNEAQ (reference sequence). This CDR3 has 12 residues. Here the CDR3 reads CASSRAGAGAFF.

This CDR3 reads CASSLGFSGQKNIQYF. This chain connects TRBV7-9 to TRBJ2-4; TCRdb lists TRBD1, though no DNA is available to test this call. The CDR3 has 16 amino acids. Germline V gene data show CDR1 as SEHNR and CDR2 as FQNEAQ (reference sequence).

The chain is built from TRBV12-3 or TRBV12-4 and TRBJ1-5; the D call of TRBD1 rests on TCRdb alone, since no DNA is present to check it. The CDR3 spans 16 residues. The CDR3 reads CASSLYAGLDQQPQHF.

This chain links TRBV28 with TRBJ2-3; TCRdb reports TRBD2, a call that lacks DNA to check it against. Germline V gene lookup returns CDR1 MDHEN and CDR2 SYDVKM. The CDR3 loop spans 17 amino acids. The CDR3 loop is CASRRRTSARRTDTQYF.

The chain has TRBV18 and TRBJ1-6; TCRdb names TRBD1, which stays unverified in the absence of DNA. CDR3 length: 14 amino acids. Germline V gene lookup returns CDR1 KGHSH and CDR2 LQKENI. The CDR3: CASSPRQGNSPLHF.

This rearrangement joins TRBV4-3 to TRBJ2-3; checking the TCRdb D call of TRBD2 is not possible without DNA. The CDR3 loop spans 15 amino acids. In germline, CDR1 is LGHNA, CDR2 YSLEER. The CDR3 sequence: CASSPTSVGPDTQYF.

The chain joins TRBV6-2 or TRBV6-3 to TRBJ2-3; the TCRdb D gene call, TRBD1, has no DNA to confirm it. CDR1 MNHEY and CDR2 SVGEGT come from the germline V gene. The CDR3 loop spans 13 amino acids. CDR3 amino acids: CASSRDREDTQYF.